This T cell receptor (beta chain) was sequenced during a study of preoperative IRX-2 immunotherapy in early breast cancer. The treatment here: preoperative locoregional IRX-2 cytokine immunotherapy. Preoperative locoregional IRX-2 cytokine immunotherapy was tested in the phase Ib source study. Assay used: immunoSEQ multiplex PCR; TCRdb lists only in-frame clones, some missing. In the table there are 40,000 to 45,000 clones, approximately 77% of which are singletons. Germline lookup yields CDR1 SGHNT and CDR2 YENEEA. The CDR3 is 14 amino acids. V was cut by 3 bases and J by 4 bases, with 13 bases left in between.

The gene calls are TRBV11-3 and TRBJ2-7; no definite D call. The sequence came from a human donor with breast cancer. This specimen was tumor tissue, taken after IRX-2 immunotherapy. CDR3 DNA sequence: TGTGCCAGCAGCTTGGAAGGACCCACTTACGAGCAGTACTTC. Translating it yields CASSLEGPTYEQYF.